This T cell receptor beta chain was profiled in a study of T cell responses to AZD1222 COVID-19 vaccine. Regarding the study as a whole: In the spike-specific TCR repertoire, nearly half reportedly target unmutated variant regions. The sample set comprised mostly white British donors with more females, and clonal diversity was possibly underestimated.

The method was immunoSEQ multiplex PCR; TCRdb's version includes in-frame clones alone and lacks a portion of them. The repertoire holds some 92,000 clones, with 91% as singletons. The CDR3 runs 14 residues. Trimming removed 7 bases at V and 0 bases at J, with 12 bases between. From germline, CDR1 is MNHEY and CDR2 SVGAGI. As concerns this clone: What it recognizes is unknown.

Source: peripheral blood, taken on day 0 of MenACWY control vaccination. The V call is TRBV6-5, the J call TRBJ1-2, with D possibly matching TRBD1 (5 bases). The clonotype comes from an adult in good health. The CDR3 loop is CASNLLTANYGYTF. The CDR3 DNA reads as TGTGCCAGCAACCTCCTGACAGCTAACTATGGCTACACCTTC.